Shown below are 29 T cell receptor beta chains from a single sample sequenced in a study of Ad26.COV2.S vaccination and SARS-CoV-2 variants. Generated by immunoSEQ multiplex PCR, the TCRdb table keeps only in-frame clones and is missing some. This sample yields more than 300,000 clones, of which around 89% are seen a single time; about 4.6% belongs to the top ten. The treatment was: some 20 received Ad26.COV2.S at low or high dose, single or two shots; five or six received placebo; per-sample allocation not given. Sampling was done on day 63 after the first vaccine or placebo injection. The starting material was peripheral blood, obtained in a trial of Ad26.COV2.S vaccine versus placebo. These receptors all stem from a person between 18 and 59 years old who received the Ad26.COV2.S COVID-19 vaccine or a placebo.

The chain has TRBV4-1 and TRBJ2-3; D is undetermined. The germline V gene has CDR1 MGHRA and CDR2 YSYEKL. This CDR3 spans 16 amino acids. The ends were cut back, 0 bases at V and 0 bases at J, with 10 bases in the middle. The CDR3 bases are TGCGCCAGCAGCCAAGAAGGTCGACTGAGCACAGATACGCAGTATTTT. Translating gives CASSQEGRLSTDTQYF.

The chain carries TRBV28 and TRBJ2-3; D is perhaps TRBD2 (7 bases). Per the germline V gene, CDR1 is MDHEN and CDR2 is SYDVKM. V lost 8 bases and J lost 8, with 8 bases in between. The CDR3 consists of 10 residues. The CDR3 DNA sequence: TGTGCCAGCGGGGGGGCTACGCAGTATTTT. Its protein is CASGGATQYF.

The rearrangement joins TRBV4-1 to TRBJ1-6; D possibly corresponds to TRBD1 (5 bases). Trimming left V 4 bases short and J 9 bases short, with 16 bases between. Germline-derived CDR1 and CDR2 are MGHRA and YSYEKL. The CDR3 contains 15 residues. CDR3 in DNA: TGCGCCAGCAGCCCCGAGCCTGGTGGGGGTTCACCCCTCCACTTT. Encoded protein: CASSPEPGGGSPLHF.

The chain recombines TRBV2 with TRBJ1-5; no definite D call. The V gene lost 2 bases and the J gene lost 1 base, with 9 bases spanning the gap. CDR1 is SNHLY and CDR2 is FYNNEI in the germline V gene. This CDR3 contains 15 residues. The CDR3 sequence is CASSERTGSNQPQHF. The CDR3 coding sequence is TGTGCCAGCAGTGAAAGGACGGGGAGCAATCAGCCCCAGCATTTT.

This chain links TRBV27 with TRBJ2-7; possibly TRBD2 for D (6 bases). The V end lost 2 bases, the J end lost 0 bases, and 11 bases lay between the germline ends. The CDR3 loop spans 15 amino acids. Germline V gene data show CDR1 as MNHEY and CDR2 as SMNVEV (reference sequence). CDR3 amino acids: CASSLRQGGSYEQYF. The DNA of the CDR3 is TGTGCCAGCAGTTTAAGGCAGGGAGGCTCCTACGAGCAGTACTTC.

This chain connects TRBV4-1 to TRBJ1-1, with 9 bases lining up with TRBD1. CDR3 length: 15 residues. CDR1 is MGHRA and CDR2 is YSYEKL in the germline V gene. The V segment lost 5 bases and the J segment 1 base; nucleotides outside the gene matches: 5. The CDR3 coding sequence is TGCGCCAGCAGCACTCCGGGACAGGGGAACACTGAAGCTTTCTTT. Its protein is CASSTPGQGNTEAFF.

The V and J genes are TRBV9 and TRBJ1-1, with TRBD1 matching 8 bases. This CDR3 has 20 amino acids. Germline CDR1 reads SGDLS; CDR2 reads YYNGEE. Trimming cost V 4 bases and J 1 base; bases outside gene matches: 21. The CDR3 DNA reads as TGTGCCAGCAGCCACCGTCAAGACCGACAGGGGCCTTGGGAGAACACTGAAGCTTTCTTT. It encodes CASSHRQDRQGPWENTEAFF.

The CDR3 spells CVRSKPKRYNTDTQYF. CDR3 in DNA: TGTGTCAGAAGCAAACCAAAAAGATACAACACAGATACGCAGTATTTT. The V and J genes are TRBV7-5 and TRBJ2-3; TRBD1, the table's D call, was not compared with the DNA. TRBV7-5 is a pseudogene locus. This CDR3 is built from 16 residues.

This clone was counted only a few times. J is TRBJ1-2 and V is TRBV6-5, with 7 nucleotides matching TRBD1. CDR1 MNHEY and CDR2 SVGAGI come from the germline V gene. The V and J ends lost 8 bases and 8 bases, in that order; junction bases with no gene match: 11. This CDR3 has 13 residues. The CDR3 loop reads CASLHRQGGGYTF. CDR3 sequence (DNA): TGTGCCAGCTTGCACCGACAGGGTGGAGGCTACACCTTC.

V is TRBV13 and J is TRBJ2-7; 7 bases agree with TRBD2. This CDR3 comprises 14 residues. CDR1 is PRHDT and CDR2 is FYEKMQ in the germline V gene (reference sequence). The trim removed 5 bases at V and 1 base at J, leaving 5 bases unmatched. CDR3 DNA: TGTGCCAGCAGCGGGAGGGGACGGTCCTACGAGCAGTACTTC. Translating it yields CASSGRGRSYEQYF.

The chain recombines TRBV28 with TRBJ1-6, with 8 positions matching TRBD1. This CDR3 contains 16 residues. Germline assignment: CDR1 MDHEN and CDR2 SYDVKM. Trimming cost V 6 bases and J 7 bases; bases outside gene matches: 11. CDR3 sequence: CASRPQTGAGNSPLHF. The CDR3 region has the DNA TGTGCCAGCAGACCACAGACAGGGGCCGGGAATTCACCCCTCCACTTT.

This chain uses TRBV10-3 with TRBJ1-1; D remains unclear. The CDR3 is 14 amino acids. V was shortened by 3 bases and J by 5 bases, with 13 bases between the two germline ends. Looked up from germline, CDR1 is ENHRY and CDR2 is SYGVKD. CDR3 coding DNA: TGTGCCATCAGTGACCCTGGGAGTAAAACTGAAGCTTTCTTT. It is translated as CAISDPGSKTEAFF.

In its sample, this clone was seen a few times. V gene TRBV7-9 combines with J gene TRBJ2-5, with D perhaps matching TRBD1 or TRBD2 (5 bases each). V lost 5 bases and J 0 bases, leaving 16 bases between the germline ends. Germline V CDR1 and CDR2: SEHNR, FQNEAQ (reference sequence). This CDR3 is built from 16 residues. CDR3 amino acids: CASSPHTGTNQETQYF. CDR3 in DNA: TGTGCCAGCAGCCCCCACACCGGGACCAACCAAGAGACCCAGTACTTC.

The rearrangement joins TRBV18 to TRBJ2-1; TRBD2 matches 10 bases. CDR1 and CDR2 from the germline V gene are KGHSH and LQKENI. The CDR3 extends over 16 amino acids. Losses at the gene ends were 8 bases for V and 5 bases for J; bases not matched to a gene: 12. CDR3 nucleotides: TGTGCCAGCGCGCCCATTCTAGCGGGAGATAACAATGAGCAGTTCTTC. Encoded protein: CASAPILAGDNNEQFF.

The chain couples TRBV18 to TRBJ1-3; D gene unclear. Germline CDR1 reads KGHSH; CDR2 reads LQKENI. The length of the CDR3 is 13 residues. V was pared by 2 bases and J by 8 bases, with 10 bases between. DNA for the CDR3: TGTGCCAGCTCACCAAGGGTAGGAGACACCATATATTTT. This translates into CASSPRVGDTIYF.

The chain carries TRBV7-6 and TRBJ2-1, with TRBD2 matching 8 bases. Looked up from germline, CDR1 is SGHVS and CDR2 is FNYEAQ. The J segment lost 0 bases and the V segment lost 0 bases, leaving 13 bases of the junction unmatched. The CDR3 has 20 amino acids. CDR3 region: CASSLARGGGNPSSYNEQFF. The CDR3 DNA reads TGTGCCAGCAGCTTAGCGCGTGGCGGGGGGAACCCGAGCTCCTACAATGAGCAGTTCTTC.

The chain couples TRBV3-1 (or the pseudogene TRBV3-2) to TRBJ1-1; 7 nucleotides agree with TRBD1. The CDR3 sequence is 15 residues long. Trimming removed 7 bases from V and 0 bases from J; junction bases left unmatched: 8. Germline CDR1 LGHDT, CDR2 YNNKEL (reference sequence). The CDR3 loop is CASKNRGRMNTEAFF. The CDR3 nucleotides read TGTGCCAGCAAAAACAGGGGTCGAATGAACACTGAAGCTTTCTTT.

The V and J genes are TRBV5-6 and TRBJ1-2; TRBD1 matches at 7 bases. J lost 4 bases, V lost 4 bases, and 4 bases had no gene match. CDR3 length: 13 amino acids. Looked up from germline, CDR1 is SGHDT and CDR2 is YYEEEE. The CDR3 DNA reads TGTGCCAGCAGCCCGGGACAGCGCTATGGCTACACCTTC. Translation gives CASSPGQRYGYTF.

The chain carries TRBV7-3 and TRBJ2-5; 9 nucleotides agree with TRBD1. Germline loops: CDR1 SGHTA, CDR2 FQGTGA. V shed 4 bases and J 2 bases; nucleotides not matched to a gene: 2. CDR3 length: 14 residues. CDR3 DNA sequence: TGTGCCAGCAGCTCGACAGGGGGGCAAGAGACCCAGTACTTC. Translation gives CASSSTGGQETQYF. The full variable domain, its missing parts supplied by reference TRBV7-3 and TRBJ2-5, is GAGVSQTPSNKVTEKGKYVELRCDPISGHTALYWYRQSLGQGPEFLIYFQGTGAADDSGLPNDRFFAVRPEGSVSTLKIQRTERGDSAVYLCASSSTGGQETQYFGPGTRLLVL.

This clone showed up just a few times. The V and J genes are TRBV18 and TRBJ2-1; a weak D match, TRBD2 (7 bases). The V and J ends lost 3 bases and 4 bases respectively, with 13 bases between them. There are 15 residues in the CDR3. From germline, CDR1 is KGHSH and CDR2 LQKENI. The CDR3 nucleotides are TGTGCCAGCTCACCTGGGGGGGGCGGATACAATGAGCAGTTCTTC. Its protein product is CASSPGGGGYNEQFF.

CDR3: CASILEIYGTGRDGYTF. CDR3 nucleotide sequence: TGTGCCAGCATTCTGGAAATTTACGGGACAGGGAGAGATGGCTACACCTTC. The gene calls are TRBV2 and TRBJ1-2; 9 nucleotides match TRBD1. CDR1 is SNHLY, CDR2 FYNNEI, per germline. This CDR3 has 17 residues. V shed 7 bases and J 6 bases; nucleotides not matched to a gene: 18.

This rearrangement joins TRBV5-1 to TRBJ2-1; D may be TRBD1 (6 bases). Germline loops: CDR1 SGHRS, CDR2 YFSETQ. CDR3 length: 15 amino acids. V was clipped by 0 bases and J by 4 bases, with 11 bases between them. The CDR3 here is CASSLAKGEYNEQFF. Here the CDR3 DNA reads TGCGCCAGCAGCTTGGCCAAGGGGGAATACAATGAGCAGTTCTTC.

This chain's CDR3 is CASSPPRGPSYNEQFF. CDR3 DNA sequence: TGTGCCAGCAGCCCTCCCAGGGGCCCGTCCTACAATGAGCAGTTCTTC. V gene TRBV7-9 combines with J gene TRBJ2-1; the D gene is possibly TRBD1 (6 bases). Looked up from germline, CDR1 is SEHNR and CDR2 is FQNEAQ (reference sequence). V was pared by 5 bases and J by 1 base, with 15 bases between. CDR3 length: 16 residues.

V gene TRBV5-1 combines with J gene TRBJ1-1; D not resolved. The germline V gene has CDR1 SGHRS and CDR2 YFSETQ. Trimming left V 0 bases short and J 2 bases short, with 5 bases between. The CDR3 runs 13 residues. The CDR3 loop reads CASSLDFNTEAFF. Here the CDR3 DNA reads TGCGCCAGCAGCTTGGATTTTAACACTGAAGCTTTCTTT.

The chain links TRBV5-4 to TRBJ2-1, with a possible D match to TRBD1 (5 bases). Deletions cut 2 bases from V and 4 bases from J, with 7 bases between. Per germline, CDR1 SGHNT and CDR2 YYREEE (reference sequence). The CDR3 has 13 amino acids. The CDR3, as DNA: TGTGCCAGCAGCTTCACAGGTTACAATGAGCAGTTCTTC. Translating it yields CASSFTGYNEQFF.

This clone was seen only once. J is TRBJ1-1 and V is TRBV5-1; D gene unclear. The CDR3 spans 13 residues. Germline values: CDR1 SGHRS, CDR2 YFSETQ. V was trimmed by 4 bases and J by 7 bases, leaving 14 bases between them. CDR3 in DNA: TGCGCCAGCAGCCCGTCGCGAGGGATTGAAGCTTTCTTT. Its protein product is CASSPSRGIEAFF.

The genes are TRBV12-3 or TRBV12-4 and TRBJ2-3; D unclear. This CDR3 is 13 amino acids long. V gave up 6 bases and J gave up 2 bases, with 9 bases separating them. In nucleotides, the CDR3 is TGTGCCAGCAGGCCCCCTGTCACAGATACGCAGTATTTT. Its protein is CASRPPVTDTQYF.

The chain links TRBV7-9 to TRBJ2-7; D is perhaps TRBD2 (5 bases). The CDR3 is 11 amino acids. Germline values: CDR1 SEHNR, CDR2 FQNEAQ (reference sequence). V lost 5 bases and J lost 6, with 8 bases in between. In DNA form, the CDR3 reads TGTGCCAGCAGCCCTGGACTCGAGCAGTACTTC. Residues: CASSPGLEQYF.

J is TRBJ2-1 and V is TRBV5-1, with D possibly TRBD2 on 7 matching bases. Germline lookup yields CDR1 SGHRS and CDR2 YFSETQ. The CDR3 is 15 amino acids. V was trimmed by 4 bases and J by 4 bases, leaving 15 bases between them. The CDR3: CASSPEAGAYNEQFF. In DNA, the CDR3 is TGCGCCAGCAGCCCGGAGGCGGGGGCGTACAATGAGCAGTTCTTC.